These T cell receptor beta chains were read from a single sample in a study of vaccination effects on CD4 cells after COVID-19. Using immunoSEQ multiplex PCR, the repertoire was profiled, and TCRdb retains in-frame clones only, with some absent. Of 50,000 to 70,000 clones in the sample, approximately 72% were seen once. Their specific antigens are unknown. The sample consisted of CD4+ T cells from PBMCs cultured without peptide, taken before COVID-19 vaccination. All receptors derive from a human donor who had a prior SARS-CoV-2 infection. Each CDR3 is given with its conserved first and last residue. Each record gives: clone size, D gene, V gene, J gene, CDR3 DNA, CDR3 protein. D genes are given only for firm matches. Rows give clone size only sometimes, using once, few, many, or a class for an expanded clone.

abundance: few
d_gene: -
v_gene: TRBV6-1
j_gene: TRBJ1-1
CDR3nt: TGTGCCAGCAGTGGGCAGATTACGCGGCTGAACACTGAAGCTTTCTTT
CDR3aa: CASSGQITRLNTEAFF

abundance: -
d_gene: -
v_gene: TRBV2
j_gene: TRBJ1-1
CDR3nt: TGTGCCAGCAGAGATGACACGAACACTGAAGCTTTCTTT
CDR3aa: CASRDDTNTEAFF

abundance: few
d_gene: -
v_gene: TRBV3-1/TRBV3-2
j_gene: TRBJ2-1
CDR3nt: TGTGCCAGCAGCCAAGGGATTGGGGCCTTCTATGAGCAGTTCTTC
CDR3aa: CASSQGIGAFYEQFF

abundance: few
d_gene: -
v_gene: TRBV14
j_gene: TRBJ2-1
CDR3nt: TGTGCCAGCAGCCAAGTTGCCGGTTCCAAGCAACCATACAATGAGCAGTTCTTC
CDR3aa: CASSQVAGSKQPYNEQFF

abundance: few
d_gene: TRBD2
v_gene: TRBV5-4
j_gene: TRBJ2-1
CDR3nt: TGTGCCAGCAGCTGGACTAGCAATGAGCAGTTCTTC
CDR3aa: CASSWTSNEQFF

abundance: few
d_gene: -
v_gene: TRBV6-5
j_gene: TRBJ2-7
CDR3nt: TGTGCCAGCAGTTACGGTGGGCTTCCAGGGGAGCAGTACTTC
CDR3aa: CASSYGGLPGEQYF

abundance: -
d_gene: -
v_gene: TRBV2
j_gene: TRBJ2-7
CDR3nt: TGTGCCAGCAGTTACGGTTCCTACGAGCAGTACTTC
CDR3aa: CASSYGSYEQYF

abundance: -
d_gene: -
v_gene: TRBV3-1/TRBV3-2
j_gene: TRBJ1-2
CDR3nt: TGTGCCAGCAGCCACTACAGCGGCACCTTCCTAGACTTC
CDR3aa: CASSHYSGTFLDF

abundance: -
d_gene: -
v_gene: TRBV4-3
j_gene: TRBJ1-1
CDR3nt: TGCGCCAGCAGCCACGGACAGCCGTTGAACACTGAAGCTTTCTTT
CDR3aa: CASSHGQPLNTEAFF

abundance: few
d_gene: -
v_gene: TRBV7-9
j_gene: TRBJ2-3
CDR3nt: TGTGCCAGCAGCTTAGCGTCCCAGGTAGATACGCAGTATTTT
CDR3aa: CASSLASQVDTQYF

abundance: -
d_gene: -
v_gene: TRBV7-3
j_gene: TRBJ2-1
CDR3nt: TGTGCCAGCAGCCATAACGCACCTCCTGAGGCGTATGAGCAGTTCTTC
CDR3aa: CASSHNAPPEAYEQFF

abundance: -
d_gene: -
v_gene: TRBV3-1/TRBV3-2
j_gene: TRBJ2-4
CDR3nt: TGTGCCAGCAGCCAAGATTTCGGCATTCAGTACTTC
CDR3aa: CASSQDFGIQYF

abundance: -
d_gene: -
v_gene: TRBV15
j_gene: TRBJ2-3
CDR3nt: TGTGCCACCAGCAGAGAGGCAGGGGCAAGCACAGATACGCAGTATTTT
CDR3aa: CATSREAGASTDTQYF

abundance: -
d_gene: TRBD2
v_gene: TRBV7-2
j_gene: TRBJ2-3
CDR3nt: TGTGCCAGCAGCTTAGTGGCTAGCGGGGGCGCGGGTACGCAGTATTTT
CDR3aa: CASSLVASGGAGTQYF

abundance: -
d_gene: -
v_gene: TRBV24-1
j_gene: TRBJ2-6
CDR3nt: TGTGCCACCAGTGTCTACAGATCTGGGGCCAACGTCCTGACTTTC
CDR3aa: CATSVYRSGANVLTF

abundance: -
d_gene: -
v_gene: TRBV5-1
j_gene: TRBJ1-4
CDR3nt: TGCGCCAGCAGCTTGTATCCGGGCGGAACTAATGAAAAACTGTTTTTT
CDR3aa: CASSLYPGGTNEKLFF

abundance: -
d_gene: -
v_gene: TRBV18
j_gene: TRBJ1-2
CDR3nt: TGTGCCAGCTCACCACTAAGCGGGAACTATGGCTACACCTTC
CDR3aa: CASSPLSGNYGYTF

abundance: few
d_gene: TRBD1
v_gene: TRBV6-5
j_gene: TRBJ1-5
CDR3nt: TGTGCCAGCAGTTGGACAGGGGTTGGTCAGCCCCAGCATTTT
CDR3aa: CASSWTGVGQPQHF

abundance: -
d_gene: -
v_gene: TRBV7-2
j_gene: TRBJ1-5
CDR3nt: TGTGCCAGCAGCGCGCAGTTTACGGGTCAGCCCCAGCATTTT
CDR3aa: CASSAQFTGQPQHF

abundance: -
d_gene: TRBD1
v_gene: TRBV7-9
j_gene: TRBJ1-2
CDR3nt: TGTGCCAGCAGCCCATGGGACAGGGAGGCCTATGGCTACACCTTC
CDR3aa: CASSPWDREAYGYTF

abundance: -
d_gene: TRBD2
v_gene: TRBV5-4
j_gene: TRBJ2-7
CDR3nt: TGTGCCAGCAGCCTTCGGACTAGCGGGAGTTGGTCCTACGAGCAGTACTTC
CDR3aa: CASSLRTSGSWSYEQYF

abundance: -
d_gene: TRBD2
v_gene: TRBV2
j_gene: TRBJ2-7
CDR3nt: TGTGCCAGCAGGCTCGTTAGCGGGGTCAGCTCCTACGAGCAGTACTTC
CDR3aa: CASRLVSGVSSYEQYF

abundance: -
d_gene: -
v_gene: TRBV7-9
j_gene: TRBJ2-3
CDR3nt: TGTGCCAGCAGCTTCCCCACAGATACGCAGTATTTT
CDR3aa: CASSFPTDTQYF

abundance: -
d_gene: -
v_gene: TRBV30
j_gene: TRBJ1-2
CDR3nt: TGTGCCTGGAGACCAATGGCGGTGGTACGCTACACCTTC
CDR3aa: CAWRPMAVVRYTF

abundance: -
d_gene: TRBD2
v_gene: TRBV7-3
j_gene: TRBJ2-3
CDR3nt: TGTGCCAGCAGCCGGGGGGGCTACACAGATACGCAGTATTTT
CDR3aa: CASSRGGYTDTQYF

abundance: -
d_gene: -
v_gene: TRBV2
j_gene: TRBJ2-6
CDR3nt: TGTGCCAGCAGTCAGGCAGGGGGGGGCTCTGGGGCCAACGTCCTGACTTTC
CDR3aa: CASSQAGGGSGANVLTF

abundance: -
d_gene: -
v_gene: TRBV30
j_gene: TRBJ2-6
CDR3nt: TGTGCTGGTGGAGGGGGCTTCGTCCTGACTTTC
CDR3aa: CAGGGGFVLTF

abundance: -
d_gene: TRBD2
v_gene: TRBV11-3
j_gene: TRBJ2-3
CDR3nt: TGTGCCAGCAGCTTAGCCCTACTAGCGGGAGGCACAGATACGCAGTATTTT
CDR3aa: CASSLALLAGGTDTQYF

abundance: -
d_gene: -
v_gene: TRBV9
j_gene: TRBJ2-7
CDR3nt: TGTGCCAGCAGCGTAGAGGGGGACACTTACTACGAGCAGTACTTC
CDR3aa: CASSVEGDTYYEQYF

abundance: -
d_gene: -
v_gene: TRBV3-1/TRBV3-2
j_gene: TRBJ1-2
CDR3nt: TGTGCCAGCAGCCAAATCCCAACGACGGGGGCTGGCTACACCTTC
CDR3aa: CASSQIPTTGAGYTF

abundance: -
d_gene: TRBD1
v_gene: TRBV5-1
j_gene: TRBJ2-7
CDR3nt: TGCGCCAGCAGCGGACAGGGGTACGAGCAGTACTTC
CDR3aa: CASSGQGYEQYF

abundance: -
d_gene: TRBD1
v_gene: TRBV9
j_gene: TRBJ1-1
CDR3nt: TGTGCCAGCAGCAGACAGGGGAGTGTCGCTGAAGCTTTCTTT
CDR3aa: CASSRQGSVAEAFF

abundance: -
d_gene: TRBD2
v_gene: TRBV20-1
j_gene: TRBJ2-1
CDR3nt: TGCAGTGCTAGTACCATGTCTGGCGGGGGGGCCTACAATGAGCAGTTCTTC
CDR3aa: CSASTMSGGGAYNEQFF

abundance: -
d_gene: -
v_gene: TRBV4-2
j_gene: TRBJ2-6
CDR3nt: TGTGCCAGCAGCCAAGAAGTCTCGAACTCTGGGGCCAACGTCCTGACTTTC
CDR3aa: CASSQEVSNSGANVLTF

abundance: once
d_gene: -
v_gene: TRBV7-9
j_gene: TRBJ1-6
CDR3nt: TGTGCCAGCAGCTTATCAGGGCAAGGGTCACCCCTCCACTTT
CDR3aa: CASSLSGQGSPLHF

abundance: -
d_gene: -
v_gene: TRBV13
j_gene: TRBJ1-2
CDR3nt: TGTGCCAGCAGCTCCAGACGGGGGGGCTACACCTTC
CDR3aa: CASSSRRGGYTF

abundance: once
d_gene: TRBD1
v_gene: TRBV5-1
j_gene: TRBJ1-2
CDR3nt: TGCGCCAGCAGCTTGGGACACAGGGGCCGCCACCTCAACTATGGCTACACCTTC
CDR3aa: CASSLGHRGRHLNYGYTF

abundance: -
d_gene: -
v_gene: TRBV5-1
j_gene: TRBJ2-3
CDR3nt: TGCGCCAGCAGCTTGGCCGTGGGCTCGGATACGCAGTATTTT
CDR3aa: CASSLAVGSDTQYF

abundance: -
d_gene: -
v_gene: TRBV11-3
j_gene: TRBJ2-5
CDR3nt: TGTGCCAGCAGCTTTGGCTACCAAGAGACCCAGTACTTC
CDR3aa: CASSFGYQETQYF

abundance: -
d_gene: TRBD1
v_gene: TRBV11-1
j_gene: TRBJ2-7
CDR3nt: TGTGCCAGCAGCAAAAGGGACAGGGGGTACGAGCAGTACTTC
CDR3aa: CASSKRDRGYEQYF

abundance: -
d_gene: -
v_gene: TRBV10-3
j_gene: TRBJ1-5
CDR3nt: TGTGCCATCAGTGGTCAGGGCAGTAGCAATCAGCCCCAGCATTTT
CDR3aa: CAISGQGSSNQPQHF